Below, one T cell receptor beta chain is given with its context. The antigen remains unidentified. The repertoire was sequenced with immunoSEQ multiplex PCR; TCRdb's copy has only in-frame clones and lacks some. The sample has under 80,000 clones, 65% to 85% seen once. The CDR3 contains 17 residues. With 3 bases clipped from V and 5 bases from J, the junction kept 6 bases outside the gene matches. From germline, CDR1 is MNHEY and CDR2 SMNVEV (reference sequence). This sample is drawn from a study of OX40 agonist ivuxolimab in advanced cancers. Notes on the study in general: At 0.1 to 3.0 mg/kg and by week 6, CD4+ and CD8+ T cells in the blood had expanded clonally.

Source: CD4+ or CD8+ T cells sorted from blood, taken in a trial of the OX40 agonist ivuxolimab. This sequence joins TRBV27 and TRBJ2-5, with 16 positions matching TRBD2. This TCR was sampled from an adult with an advanced solid tumor such as melanoma, head and neck, liver or kidney cancer. CDR3 nucleotides: TGTGCCAGCAGTTTGGGACTAGCGGGGGGGCGAAGGGAGACCCAGTACTTC. Protein product: CASSLGLAGGRRETQYF.